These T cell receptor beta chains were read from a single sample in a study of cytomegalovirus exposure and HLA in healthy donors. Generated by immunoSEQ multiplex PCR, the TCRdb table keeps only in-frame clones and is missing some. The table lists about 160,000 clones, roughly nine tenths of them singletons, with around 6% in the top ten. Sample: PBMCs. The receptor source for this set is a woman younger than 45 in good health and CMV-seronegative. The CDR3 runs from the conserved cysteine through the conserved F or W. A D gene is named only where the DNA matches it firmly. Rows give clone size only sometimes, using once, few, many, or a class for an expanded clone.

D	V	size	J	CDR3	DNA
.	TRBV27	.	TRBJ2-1	CASSLRPYNEQFF	TGTGCCAGCAGTTTAAGGCCATACAATGAGCAGTTCTTC
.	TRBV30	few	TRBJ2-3	CAWSVRAVGDTQYF	TGTGCCTGGAGTGTACGGGCTGTTGGCGATACGCAGTATTTT
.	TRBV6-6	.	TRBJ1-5	CASSYRLENQPQHF	TGTGCCAGCAGTTATAGACTGGAAAATCAGCCCCAGCATTTT
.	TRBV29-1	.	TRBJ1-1	CSVERDVGNTEAFF	TGCAGCGTTGAAAGGGACGTGGGGAACACTGAAGCTTTCTTT
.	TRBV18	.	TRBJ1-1	CASSPGWNTEAFF	TGTGCCAGCTCTCCAGGGTGGAACACTGAAGCTTTCTTT
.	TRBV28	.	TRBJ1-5	CASSSGRSNQPQHF	TGTGCCAGCAGTTCAGGGCGGAGCAATCAGCCCCAGCATTTT
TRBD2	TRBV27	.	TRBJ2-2	CASRLAGGWAGELFF	TGTGCCAGCAGGCTAGCGGGAGGGTGGGCCGGGGAGCTGTTTTTT
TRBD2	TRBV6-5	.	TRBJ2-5	CASTVSGGRVETQYF	TGTGCCAGCACCGTAAGCGGGGGCCGAGTAGAGACCCAGTACTTC
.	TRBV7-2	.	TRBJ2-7	CASTLRRNYEQYF	TGTGCCAGCACCCTCCGGCGGAACTACGAGCAGTACTTC
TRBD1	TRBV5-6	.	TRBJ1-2	CASSFGQEGGYTF	TGTGCCAGCAGTTTCGGACAGGAGGGCGGCTACACCTTC
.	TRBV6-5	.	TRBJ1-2	CASTNFPPDRDTF	TGTGCCAGCACTAACTTCCCGCCTGACCGGGACACCTTC
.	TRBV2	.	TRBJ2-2	CASSRQTNTGELFF	TGTGCCAGCAGTAGGCAAACGAACACCGGGGAGCTGTTTTTT
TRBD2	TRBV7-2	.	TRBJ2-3	CASSLLGGSTDTQYF	TGTGCCAGCAGCTTATTGGGGGGGAGCACAGATACGCAGTATTTT
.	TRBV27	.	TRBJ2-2	CASRSGDNTGELFF	TGTGCCAGCAGATCGGGGGATAACACCGGGGAGCTGTTTTTT
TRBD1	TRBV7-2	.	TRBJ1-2	CASSPTGGAEGYTF	TGTGCCAGCAGCCCGACAGGGGGCGCCGAAGGCTACACCTTC
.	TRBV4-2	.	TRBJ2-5	CASSQESLGRGETQYF	TGTGCCAGCAGCCAAGAATCGCTCGGGAGAGGGGAGACCCAGTACTTC
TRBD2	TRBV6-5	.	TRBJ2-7	CASRDSGTYEQYF	TGTGCCAGCAGAGACAGCGGGACTTACGAGCAGTACTTC